A single sample is the source of the 12 T cell receptor beta chains below, sequenced in a study of control samples from healthy donors and cancer patients. Profiled with immunoSEQ multiplex PCR; TCRdb holds only in-frame clones, not every one. The data contain about 40,000 clones, about 90% of them singletons. The sequenced sample was PBMCs. The receptors originated from a woman in her fifties or sixties with lung cancer.

V gene TRBV6-2 or TRBV6-3 combines with J gene TRBJ2-1; TRBD2 aligns across 7 bases. CDR3 length: 14 amino acids. Trimming removed 2 bases from V and 8 bases from J; junction bases left unmatched: 6. Germline CDR1 and CDR2: MNHEY and SVGEGT. The CDR3 DNA follows: TGTGCCAGCAGTTACGGCGGGAGTGTCGATGAGCAGTTCTTC. Its protein is CASSYGGSVDEQFF.

The rearrangement links TRBV14 to TRBJ2-7; possibly TRBD1 for D (5 bases). The V end was cut by 6 bases, the J end by 0 bases, with 9 bases between. CDR3 length equals 13 residues. Germline lookup yields CDR1 SGHDN and CDR2 FVKESK. For the CDR3, the DNA is TGTGCCAGCAGGAGACAGAACTCCTACGAGCAGTACTTC. This sequence encodes CASRRQNSYEQYF. Full variable domain (missing parts from reference TRBV14 and TRBJ2-7): EAGVTQFPSHSVIEKGQTVTLRCDPISGHDNLYWYRRVMGKEIKFLLHFVKESKQDESGMPNNRFLAERTGGTYSTLKVQPAELEDSGVYFCASRRQNSYEQYFGPGTRLTVT.

The rearrangement joins TRBV29-1 to TRBJ2-1, with a weak D call TRBD1 (6 bases). The germline V gene encodes CDR1 SQVTM and CDR2 ANQGSEA. V lost 8 bases, J lost 7 bases, and 15 bases lay in between. This CDR3 region has 12 residues. The CDR3, as DNA: TGCAGCTTTACAGGGTCTGGGAATGAGCAGTTCTTC. Amino acid sequence: CSFTGSGNEQFF.

This clone appeared once. The genes are TRBV24-1 and TRBJ2-2, with TRBD1 matching 12 bases. V was pared by 2 bases and J by 6 bases, with 3 bases of the junction left unmatched. The CDR3 spans 16 residues. CDR1 is KGHDR and CDR2 is SFDVKD in the germline V gene. CDR3 protein: CATSDSGQGASGELFF. CDR3 nucleotides: TGTGCCACCAGTGATTCGGGACAGGGGGCCTCCGGGGAGCTGTTTTTT.

In its sample, this clone was seen a few times. J is TRBJ1-4 and V is TRBV7-9, with unresolved D. The CDR3 covers 14 residues. V lost 2 bases, J lost 8 bases, and 12 bases lay in between. Germline CDR1 is SEHNR and CDR2 is FQNEAQ (reference sequence). This CDR3 is CASSLRREDEKLFF. Written as DNA, the CDR3 is TGTGCCAGCAGCTTAAGAAGGGAGGACGAAAAACTGTTTTTT.

The V gene is TRBV4-1, the J gene TRBJ2-2; 7 bases are shared with TRBD2. Germline V lookup: CDR1 MGHRA, CDR2 YSYEKL. The CDR3 totals 14 residues. The V gene end was trimmed by 10 bases and the J gene end by 4 bases; junction bases not matched to a gene: 9. The CDR3: CATTWGRGTGELFF. The CDR3 region has the DNA TGCGCCACCACATGGGGGAGGGGCACCGGGGAGCTGTTTTTT.

CDR3 region: CSVEARGETQYF. The DNA of the CDR3 is TGCAGCGTTGAAGCGCGAGGGGAGACCCAGTACTTC. V gene TRBV29-1 combines with J gene TRBJ2-5; possible D gene TRBD2, 5 bases. Trimming removed 1 base from V and 5 bases from J, with 8 bases in between. Germline CDR1 SQVTM, CDR2 ANQGSEA. The CDR3 has 12 residues.

On this clone: One end of the junction varies from germline; a read error may be responsible. The chain couples TRBV5-5 to TRBJ2-7; 7 bases match TRBD2. Germline CDR1 is SGHKS and CDR2 is YYEKEE (reference sequence). The CDR3 is 13 residues long. In DNA form, the CDR3 reads TGTGCCAGCAGCTTAGGAGGAGGGGTAGCGGGTAACTTC. Its protein product is CASSLGGGVAGNF.

This clone is termed medium-sized. The chain couples TRBV18 to TRBJ2-7; D gene uncertain. Trimming took off 0 bases at V and 4 bases at J, with 7 bases between the two ends. The CDR3 consists of 13 residues. Germline-derived CDR1 and CDR2 are KGHSH and LQKENI. CDR3 coding DNA: TGTGCCAGCTCACCACCAGAGTCGTACGAGCAGTACTTC. Translated: CASSPPESYEQYF.

This sequence joins TRBV7-9 and TRBJ1-2, with 9 positions matching TRBD1. Germline-derived CDR1 and CDR2 are SEHNR and FQNEAQ (reference sequence). The CDR3 spans 18 residues. V lost 1 base to trimming and J lost 4 bases; unmatched junction nucleotides: 13. CDR3 nucleotide sequence: TGTGCCAGCAGCTTAGAAGAGCCGGGACAGGGAGGGGGCTATGGCTACACCTTC. This encodes CASSLEEPGQGGGYGYTF.

The CDR3 region has the DNA TGTGCCAGCAGCTTCCCAAACAGGGGCTATGAGCAGTTCTTC. It is translated as CASSFPNRGYEQFF. V usage is TRBV11-3 and J usage is TRBJ2-1; 7 positions agree with TRBD1. CDR3 length: 14 amino acids. J was trimmed by 8 bases and V by 3 bases; bases with no gene match: 7. Germline CDR1 is SGHNT and CDR2 is YENEEA. The full variable domain, with the rest looked up from reference TRBV11-3 and TRBJ2-1, is EAGVVQSPRYKIIEKKQPVAFWCNPISGHNTLYWYLQNLGQGPELLIRYENEEAVDDSQLPKDRFSAERLKGVDSTLKIQPAELGDSAVYLCASSFPNRGYEQFFGPGTRLTVL.

The chain links TRBV7-9 to TRBJ1-1; TRBD1 might be the D (6 bases). Between the trimmed V and J ends, which lost 6 bases and 1 base, there was a span of 12 bases. This CDR3 comprises 14 residues. The germline CDR1 and CDR2 sequences are SEHNR and FQNEAQ (reference sequence). CDR3 nucleotides: TGTGCCAGCAGAGGGGGACTGCCGAACACTGAAGCTTTCTTT. This codes for CASRGGLPNTEAFF.